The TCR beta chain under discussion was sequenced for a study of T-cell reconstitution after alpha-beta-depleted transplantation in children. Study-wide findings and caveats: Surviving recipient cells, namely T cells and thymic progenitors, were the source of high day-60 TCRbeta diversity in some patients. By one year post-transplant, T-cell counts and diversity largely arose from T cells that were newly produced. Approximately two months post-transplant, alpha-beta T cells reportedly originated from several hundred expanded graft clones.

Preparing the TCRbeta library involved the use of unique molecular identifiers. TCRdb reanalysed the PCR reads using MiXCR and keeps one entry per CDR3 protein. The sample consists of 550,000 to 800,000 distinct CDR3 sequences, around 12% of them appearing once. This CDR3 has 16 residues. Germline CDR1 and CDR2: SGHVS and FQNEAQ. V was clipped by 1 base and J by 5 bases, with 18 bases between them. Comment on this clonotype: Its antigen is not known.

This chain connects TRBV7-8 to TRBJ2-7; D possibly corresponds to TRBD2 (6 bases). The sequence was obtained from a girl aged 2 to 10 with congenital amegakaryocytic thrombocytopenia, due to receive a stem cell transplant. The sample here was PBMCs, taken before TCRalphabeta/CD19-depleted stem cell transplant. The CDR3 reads CASSLGALTSFNEQYF. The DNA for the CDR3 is TGTGCCAGCAGCTTAGGGGCCCTGACTAGTTTCAACGAGCAGTACTTC.